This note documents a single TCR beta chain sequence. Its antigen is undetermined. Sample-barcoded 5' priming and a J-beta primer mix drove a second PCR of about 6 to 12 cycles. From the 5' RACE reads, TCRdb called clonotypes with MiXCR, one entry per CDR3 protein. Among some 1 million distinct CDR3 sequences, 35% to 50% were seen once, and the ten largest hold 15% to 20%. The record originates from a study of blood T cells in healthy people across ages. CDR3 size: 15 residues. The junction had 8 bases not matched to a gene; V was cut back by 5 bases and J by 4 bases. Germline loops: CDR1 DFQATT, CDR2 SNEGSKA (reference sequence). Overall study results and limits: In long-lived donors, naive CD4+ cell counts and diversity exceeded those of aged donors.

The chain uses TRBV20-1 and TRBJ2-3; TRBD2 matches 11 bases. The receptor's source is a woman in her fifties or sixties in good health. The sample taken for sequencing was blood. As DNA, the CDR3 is TGCAGTGCTTCCGGTAGCGGGAGGGGCCCAGATACGCAGTATTTT. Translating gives CSASGSGRGPDTQYF.